This T cell receptor (beta chain) is from a study of T cells in Graves' hyperthyroidism and ophthalmopathy. Amplified TCR beta CDR3 regions came from RNA transcripts. Using the HTBI primer set, a first-round RT-PCR was run on the TCR CDR3. TCRdb redid the calling of the multiplex PCR reads with MiXCR, one entry per CDR3 protein. The table shows approximately 410,000 distinct CDR3 sequences, with roughly 14% occurring only once. The CDR3 length is 13 residues. With 8 bases removed from V and 2 bases from J, the gap between germline ends came to 13 bases. Germline values: CDR1 WNHNN, CDR2 SYGVQD (reference sequence).

The TCR was taken from a man aged 18 to 30 with Graves' ophthalmopathy. The sequencing sample was made of blood. The chain uses TRBV10-1 and TRBJ2-7; D is undetermined. The CDR3 loop reads CASPFQVPYEQYF. CDR3 bases: TGCGCCAGCCCTTTTCAGGTCCCCTACGAGCAGTACTTC.